The sequence of this T cell receptor beta chain was determined in a study of chemoradiotherapy in HPV16-positive cancers (dated by TCRdb to between 2020 and 2023). About the full investigation: Candidate HPV-specific T-cell clones and common TCR motifs were defined through functional T-cell assays on cells from a couple of HPV16-positive patients. Whether T-cell immunity against the HPV oncoproteins E6 and E7 changes during chemoradiotherapy and whether survival is affected by this immunity were examined in the study. TCR repertoires from over 75 patients with HPV-related cancers were then used to track the candidate HPV-specific TCRs and motifs.

Points the paper makes about the study in general: The functional definition of HPV-specific T cells was derived from only two HPV16-positive patients, and the survival association was reported for HPV16-positive patients. Expansion of candidate HPV-specific clones and E7-related TCR motifs was observed in the tumor microenvironment during treatment, whereas no such expansion was observed for non-HPV-specific T cells. Improved recurrence-free survival in HPV16-positive patients was associated with expansion of HPV-responsive T cells during chemoradiotherapy.

The library was built by means of the immunoSEQ multiplex PCR assay. The immuneACCESS repertoire file appears here via TCRdb, limited to in-frame rearrangements. These files lack a portion of the clones; in checked studies, under half of the deficit traces to unresolved V genes, and the cause of the others is not known. The sample table shows more than 850 clones, and just under 85% are seen once. The top ten constitute more than 4% of the sample. As concerns this clone: Its antigen specificity is not known. Within one base of it there is no much larger clone, and no base qualities were kept.

CDR1 and CDR2 (SGHVS, FQNEAQ) derive from the germline V gene. The CDR3 goes from the cysteine to the phenylalanine over 13 residues. Here the CDR3 DNA is all that survives: 39 bases in frame from base 1. Trimming removed 3 bases from V and 1 base from J, leaving 7 bases between the germline ends. Repertoires were sampled multiple times during chemoradiotherapy, which allowed clonal expansion in the tumor microenvironment to be followed. The V and J genes are TRBV7-8 and TRBJ2-7, with the D gene too uncertain to name. This clonotype originated in a human donor with HPV-associated anogenital cancer. Here the sequenced sample was tumor tissue, taken from a patient who underwent chemoradiotherapy. The CDR3 in this case is CASSLRLSYEQYF. Here is the DNA: TGTGCCAGCAGCTTGAGATTATCCTACGAGCAGTACTTC. Where the CDR3 stops, the reference TRBV7-8 and TRBJ2-7 genes take over; the full variable domain is GAGVSQSPRYKVAKRGQDVALRCDPISGHVSLFWYQQALGQGPEFLTYFQNEAQLDKSGLPSDRFFAERPEGSVSTLKIQRTQQEDSAVYLCASSLRLSYEQYFGPGTRLTVT.